The clone carrying this TCR beta chain was seen just once. The CDR3 covers 16 residues. The germline V gene has CDR1 SEHNR and CDR2 FQNEAQ (reference sequence). Trimming cost V 1 base and J 6 bases; bases outside gene matches: 6. These data come from a study of T cells in Graves' hyperthyroidism and ophthalmopathy. Researchers took RNA transcripts and amplified the TCR beta CDR3 regions from them. The HTBI set primed first-round TCR CDR3 RT-PCR. Via MiXCR, TCRdb re-called the multiplex PCR reads, giving one row per CDR3 protein. The sample has 650,000 to 800,000 distinct CDR3 sequences, just under 45% seen once.

The sequence derives from an adult man with Graves' disease, either hyperthyroidism or ophthalmopathy (not recorded which). The gene calls are TRBV7-9 and TRBJ2-7; 13 positions match TRBD2. The sequenced sample was peripheral blood or thyroid tissue (not recorded which). This chain's CDR3 is CASSLELAGGPGEQYF. CDR3 nucleotide sequence: TGTGCCAGCAGCTTAGAACTAGCGGGGGGGCCGGGCGAGCAGTACTTC.